This TCR beta chain was profiled in a study of T-cell memory formation after mild COVID-19. Study conclusions and caveats: For second-wave clones that peaked at day 37, SARS-CoV-2 specificity went unverified. Most CD4+ clones that shrank were in CM and EM, while CD8+ ones turned up in EMRA. CD4+ bias marked clones expanding day 15 to 37, unlike balanced contracting clones.

Employing constant-segment primers, 5'RACE generated TCR alpha and TCR beta cDNA libraries bearing sample barcodes and UMIs. Each CDR3 protein gets one entry after TCRdb re-called the 5' RACE reads with MiXCR. The sample holds about 160,000 distinct CDR3 sequences; less than 40% are singletons and the top ten take around 12%. The CDR3 length is 16 residues. The germline V gene has CDR1 MNHNS and CDR2 SASEGT. Trimming left V 8 bases short and J 3 bases short, with 20 bases between. This clonotype was seen only a few times. The antigen is undetermined. This sequence was found in an adult woman who had mild COVID-19 (a few samples of this study predate the infection). Cell type and time point are not known. The V and J genes are TRBV6-1 and TRBJ1-5; D possibly corresponds to TRBD1 (5 bases). The sample consisted of PBMCs or a T cell subset sorted from them (not recorded which). The CDR3 region has the DNA TGTGCCAGCCCATTGTGGGGGGATGTATACAATCAGCCCCAGCATTTT. This codes for CASPLWGDVYNQPQHF.